This T cell receptor (beta chain) derives from a study of blood T cells in healthy people across ages. Primers used in a second PCR of about 6 to 11 cycles were a sample-barcoded 5' primer and a J-beta primer mix. TCRdb reprocessed the 5' RACE reads via MiXCR and lists one record per CDR3 protein. In the table there are 650,000 or so distinct CDR3 sequences, 52% of which are singletons. This CDR3 has 14 amino acids. V lost 5 bases, J lost 1 base, and 11 bases lay in between. Germline-derived CDR1 and CDR2 are LNHNV and YYDKDF (reference sequence). Each donor had around 9.2 milliliters of peripheral blood drawn. Regarding this clonotype: Antigen specificity is unknown.

Study findings and constraints: Estimates of total diversity, which came from one million sequenced T cells, were considered to be underestimates. Diversity of TCR beta per million T cells declined in a roughly linear way with age.

The sequencing sample was made of blood. The clonotype originates from a woman aged 80 or over in good health. V is TRBV15 and J is TRBJ2-5; TRBD1 might be the D (5 bases). The CDR3 is CATSSAGRQETQYF. In DNA, the CDR3 is TGTGCCACCAGCTCTGCAGGGCGCCAAGAGACCCAGTACTTC.